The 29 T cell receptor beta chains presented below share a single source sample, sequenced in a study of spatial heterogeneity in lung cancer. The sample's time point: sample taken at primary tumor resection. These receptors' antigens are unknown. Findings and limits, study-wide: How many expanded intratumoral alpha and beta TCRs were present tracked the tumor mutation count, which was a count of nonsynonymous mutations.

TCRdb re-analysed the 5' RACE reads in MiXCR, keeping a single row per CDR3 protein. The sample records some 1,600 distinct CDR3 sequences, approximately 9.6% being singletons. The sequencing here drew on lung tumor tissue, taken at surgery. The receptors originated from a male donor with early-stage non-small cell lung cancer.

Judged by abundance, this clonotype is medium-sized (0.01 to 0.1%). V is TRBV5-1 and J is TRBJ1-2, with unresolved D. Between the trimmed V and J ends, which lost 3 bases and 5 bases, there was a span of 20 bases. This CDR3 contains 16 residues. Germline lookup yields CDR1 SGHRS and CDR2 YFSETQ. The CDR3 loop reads CASSSVEAPAIYGYTF. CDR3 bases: TGCGCCAGCAGCTCCGTAGAAGCTCCGGCGATATATGGCTACACCTTC.

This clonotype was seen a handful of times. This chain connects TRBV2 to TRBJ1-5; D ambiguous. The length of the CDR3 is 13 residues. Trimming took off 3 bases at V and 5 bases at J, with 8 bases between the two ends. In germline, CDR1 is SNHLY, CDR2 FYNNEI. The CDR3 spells CASSDGGDQPQHF. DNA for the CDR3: TGTGCCAGCAGTGATGGCGGGGATCAGCCCCAGCATTTT.

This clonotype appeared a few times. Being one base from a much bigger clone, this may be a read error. This CDR3 is CSVAPEGATDTQYF. DNA of the CDR3: TGCAGCGTAGCACCTGAAGGCGCCACAGATACGCAGTATTTT. The chain couples TRBV29-1 to TRBJ2-3; D is undetermined. The CDR3 loop spans 14 amino acids. The ends were cut back, 6 bases at V and 2 bases at J, with 15 bases in the middle. Germline-derived CDR1 and CDR2 are SQVTM and ANQGSEA.

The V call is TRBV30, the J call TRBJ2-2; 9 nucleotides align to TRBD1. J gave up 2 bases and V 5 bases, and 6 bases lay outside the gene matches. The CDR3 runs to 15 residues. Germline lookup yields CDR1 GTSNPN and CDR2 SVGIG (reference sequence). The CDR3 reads CAWEVGQGNTGELFF. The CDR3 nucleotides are TGTGCCTGGGAGGTGGGACAGGGCAACACCGGGGAGCTGTTTTTT.

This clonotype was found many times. The CDR3 region is CASSYLSTDTQYF. For the CDR3, the DNA is TGTGCCAGCAGCTACCTAAGCACAGATACGCAGTATTTT. The chain combines TRBV11-2 with TRBJ2-3; D call uncertain. Per the germline V gene, CDR1 is SGHAT and CDR2 is FQNNGV. V lost 4 bases to trimming and J lost 0 bases, with 5 bases between them. The CDR3 loop spans 13 amino acids.

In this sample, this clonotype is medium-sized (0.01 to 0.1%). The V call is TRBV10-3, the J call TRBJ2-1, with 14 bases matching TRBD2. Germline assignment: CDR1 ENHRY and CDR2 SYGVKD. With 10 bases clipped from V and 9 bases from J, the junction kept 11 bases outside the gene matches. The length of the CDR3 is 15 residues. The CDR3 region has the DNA TGTGCCACGGGGGTCGGGACTAGCGGGAGTGTTGAGCAGTTCTTC. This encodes CATGVGTSGSVEQFF.

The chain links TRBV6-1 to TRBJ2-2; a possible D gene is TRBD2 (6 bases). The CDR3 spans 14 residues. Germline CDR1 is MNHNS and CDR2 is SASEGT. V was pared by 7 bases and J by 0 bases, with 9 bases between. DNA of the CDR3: TGTGCCAGCACTGGCGGGACGAACACCGGGGAGCTGTTTTTT. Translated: CASTGGTNTGELFF.

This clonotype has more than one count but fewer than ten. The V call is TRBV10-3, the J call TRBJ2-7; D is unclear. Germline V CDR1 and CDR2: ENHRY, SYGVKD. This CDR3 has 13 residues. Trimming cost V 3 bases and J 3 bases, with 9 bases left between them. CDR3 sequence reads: CAISDLIGYEQYF. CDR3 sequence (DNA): TGTGCCATCAGTGACCTCATCGGCTACGAGCAGTACTTC.

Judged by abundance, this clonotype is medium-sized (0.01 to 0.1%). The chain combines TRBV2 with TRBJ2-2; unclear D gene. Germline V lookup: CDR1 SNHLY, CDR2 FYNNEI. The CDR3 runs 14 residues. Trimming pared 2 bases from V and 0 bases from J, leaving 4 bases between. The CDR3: CASSERTNTGELFF. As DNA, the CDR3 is TGTGCCAGCAGTGAAAGGACGAACACCGGGGAGCTGTTTTTT.

Here the CDR3 reads CATHRMDAGTEAFF. CDR3 DNA sequence: TGTGCCACTCACAGGATGGATGCGGGCACTGAAGCTTTCTTT. The chain joins TRBV28 to TRBJ1-1, with D possibly matching TRBD1 (5 bases). There are 14 residues in the CDR3. Trimming left V 10 bases short and J 4 bases short, with 19 bases between. CDR1 is MDHEN and CDR2 is SYDVKM in the germline V gene.

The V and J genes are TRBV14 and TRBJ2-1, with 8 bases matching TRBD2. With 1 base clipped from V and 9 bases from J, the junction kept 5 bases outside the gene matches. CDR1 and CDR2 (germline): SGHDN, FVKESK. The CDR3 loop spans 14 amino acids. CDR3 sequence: CASSQGTSWGEQFF. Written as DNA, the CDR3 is TGTGCCAGCAGCCAAGGGACTAGCTGGGGTGAGCAGTTCTTC.

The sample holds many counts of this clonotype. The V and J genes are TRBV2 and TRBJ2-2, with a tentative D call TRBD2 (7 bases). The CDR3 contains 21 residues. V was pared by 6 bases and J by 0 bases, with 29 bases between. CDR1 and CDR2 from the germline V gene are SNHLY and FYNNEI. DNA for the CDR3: TGTGCCAGCAGCCCCTTGGGGGGGCTATCGAGCGGGGACGCGAACACCGGGGAGCTGTTTTTT. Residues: CASSPLGGLSSGDANTGELFF. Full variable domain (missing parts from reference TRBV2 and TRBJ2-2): EPEVTQTPSHQVTQMGQEVILRCVPISNHLYFYWYRQILGQKVEFLVSFYNNEISEKSEIFDDQFSVERPDGSNFTLKIRSTKLEDSAMYFCASSPLGGLSSGDANTGELFFGEGSRLTVL.

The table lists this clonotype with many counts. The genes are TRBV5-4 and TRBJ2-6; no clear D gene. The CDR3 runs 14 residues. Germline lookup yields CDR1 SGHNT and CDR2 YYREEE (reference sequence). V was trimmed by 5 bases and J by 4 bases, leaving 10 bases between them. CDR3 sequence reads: CASSLLIGANVLTF. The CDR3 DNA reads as TGTGCCAGCAGTCTCTTGATCGGGGCCAACGTCCTGACTTTC.

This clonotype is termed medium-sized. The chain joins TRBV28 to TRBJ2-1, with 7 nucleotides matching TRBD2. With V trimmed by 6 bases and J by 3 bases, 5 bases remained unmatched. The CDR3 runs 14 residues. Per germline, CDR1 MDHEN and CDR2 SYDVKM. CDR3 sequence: CASRWEGYYNEQFF. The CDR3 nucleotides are TGTGCCAGCAGATGGGAGGGTTACTACAATGAGCAGTTCTTC.

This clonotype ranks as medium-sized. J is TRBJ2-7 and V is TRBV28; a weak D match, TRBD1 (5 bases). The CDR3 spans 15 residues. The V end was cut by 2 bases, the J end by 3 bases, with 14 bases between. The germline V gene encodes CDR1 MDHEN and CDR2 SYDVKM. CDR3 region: CASSLISPGFYEQYF. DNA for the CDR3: TGTGCCAGCAGTTTAATATCTCCAGGGTTCTACGAGCAGTACTTC. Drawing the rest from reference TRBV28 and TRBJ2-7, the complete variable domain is DVKVTQSSRYLVKRTGEKVFLECVQDMDHENMFWYRQDPGLGLRLIYFSYDVKMKEKGDIPEGYSVSREKKERFSLILESASTNQTSMYLCASSLISPGFYEQYFGPGTRLTVT.

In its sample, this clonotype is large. The CDR3 protein is CASSIDLTPGDGTYEQYF. CDR3 DNA: TGTGCCAGTAGTATAGATCTAACCCCAGGGGATGGGACCTACGAGCAGTACTTC. J is TRBJ2-7 and V is TRBV19, with D tentatively TRBD1 (6 bases). Germline V lookup: CDR1 LNHDA, CDR2 SQIVND (reference sequence). The CDR3 has 18 amino acids. V was cut by 0 bases and J by 2 bases, with 20 bases left in between. The whole variable domain, filled in from reference TRBV19 and TRBJ2-7, reads DGGITQSPKYLFRKEGQNVTLSCEQNLNHDAMYWYRQDPGQGLRLIYYSQIVNDFQKGDIAEGYSVSREKKESFPLTVTSAQKNPTAFYLCASSIDLTPGDGTYEQYFGPGTRLTVT.

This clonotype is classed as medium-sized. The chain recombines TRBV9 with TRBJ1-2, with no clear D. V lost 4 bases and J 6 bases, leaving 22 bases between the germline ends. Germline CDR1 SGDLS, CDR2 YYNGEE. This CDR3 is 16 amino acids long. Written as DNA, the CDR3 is TGTGCCAGCAGCATACTAGAGTCGGCAGGAGGCGATGGCTACACCTTC. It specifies CASSILESAGGDGYTF.

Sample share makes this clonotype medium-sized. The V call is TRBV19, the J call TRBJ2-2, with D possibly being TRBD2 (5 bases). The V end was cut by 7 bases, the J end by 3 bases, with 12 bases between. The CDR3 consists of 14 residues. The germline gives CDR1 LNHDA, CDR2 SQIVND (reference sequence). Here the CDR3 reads CASTKRQDTGELFF. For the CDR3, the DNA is TGTGCCAGTACCAAGCGGCAAGACACCGGGGAGCTGTTTTTT. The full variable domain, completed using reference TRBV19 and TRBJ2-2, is DGGITQSPKYLFRKEGQNVTLSCEQNLNHDAMYWYRQDPGQGLRLIYYSQIVNDFQKGDIAEGYSVSREKKESFPLTVTSAQKNPTAFYLCASTKRQDTGELFFGEGSRLTVL.

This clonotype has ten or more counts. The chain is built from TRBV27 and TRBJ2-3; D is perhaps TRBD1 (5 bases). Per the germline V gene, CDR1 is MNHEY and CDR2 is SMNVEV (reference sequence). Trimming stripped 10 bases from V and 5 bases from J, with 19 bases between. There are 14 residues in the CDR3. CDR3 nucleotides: TGTGCCACCGCATTTGGGGCCCGACTAGATACGCAGTATTTT. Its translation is CATAFGARLDTQYF.

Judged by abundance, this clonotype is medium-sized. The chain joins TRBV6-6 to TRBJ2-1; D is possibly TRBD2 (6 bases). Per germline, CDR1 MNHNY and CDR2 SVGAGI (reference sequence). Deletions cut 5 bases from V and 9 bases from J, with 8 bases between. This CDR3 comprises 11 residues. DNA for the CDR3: TGTGCCAGCAGTCGGAGGGGTGAGCAGTTCTTC. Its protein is CASSRRGEQFF.

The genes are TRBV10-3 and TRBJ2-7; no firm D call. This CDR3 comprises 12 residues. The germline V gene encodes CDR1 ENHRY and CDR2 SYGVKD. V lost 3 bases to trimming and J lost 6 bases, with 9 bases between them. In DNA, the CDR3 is TGTGCCATCAGTGATTGGGCCGTCGAGCAGTACTTC. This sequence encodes CAISDWAVEQYF.

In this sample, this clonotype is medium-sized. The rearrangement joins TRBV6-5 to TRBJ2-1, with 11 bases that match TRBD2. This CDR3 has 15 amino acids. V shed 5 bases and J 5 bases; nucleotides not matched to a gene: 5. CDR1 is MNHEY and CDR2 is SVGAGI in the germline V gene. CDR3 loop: CASSPTSGTDNEQFF. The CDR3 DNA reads TGTGCCAGCAGTCCGACTAGCGGGACCGACAATGAGCAGTTCTTC.

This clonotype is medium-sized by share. The CDR3 loop reads CASSLAGGADTQYF. The CDR3 region has the DNA TGTGCCAGCAGCTTAGCGGGAGGCGCAGATACGCAGTATTTT. The rearrangement joins TRBV7-8 to TRBJ2-3, with a weak D call TRBD2 (6 bases). Trimming removed 0 bases from V and 4 bases from J, with 8 bases in between. Germline assignment: CDR1 SGHVS and CDR2 FQNEAQ. The CDR3 totals 14 residues.

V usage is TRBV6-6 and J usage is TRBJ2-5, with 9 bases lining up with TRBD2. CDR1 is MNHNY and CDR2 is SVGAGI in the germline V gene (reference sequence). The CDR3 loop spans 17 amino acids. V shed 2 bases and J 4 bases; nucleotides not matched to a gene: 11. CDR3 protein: CASSYPQMREGAETQYF. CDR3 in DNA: TGTGCCAGCAGTTACCCCCAGATGCGGGAGGGCGCAGAGACCCAGTACTTC.

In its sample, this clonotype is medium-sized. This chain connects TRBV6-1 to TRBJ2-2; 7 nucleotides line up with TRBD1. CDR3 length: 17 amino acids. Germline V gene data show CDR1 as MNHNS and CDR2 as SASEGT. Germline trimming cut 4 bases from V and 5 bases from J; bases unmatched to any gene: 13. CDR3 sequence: CASSATTGDEVTGELFF. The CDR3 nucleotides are TGTGCCAGCAGTGCAACTACAGGGGATGAAGTGACCGGGGAGCTGTTTTTT.

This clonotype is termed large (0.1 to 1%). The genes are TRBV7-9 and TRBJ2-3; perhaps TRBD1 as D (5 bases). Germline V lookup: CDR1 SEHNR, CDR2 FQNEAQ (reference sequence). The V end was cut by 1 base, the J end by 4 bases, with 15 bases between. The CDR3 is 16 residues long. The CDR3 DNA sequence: TGTGCCAGCAGCTTAGTCACAGGCGCCCCCGCAGATACGCAGTATTTT. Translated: CASSLVTGAPADTQYF.

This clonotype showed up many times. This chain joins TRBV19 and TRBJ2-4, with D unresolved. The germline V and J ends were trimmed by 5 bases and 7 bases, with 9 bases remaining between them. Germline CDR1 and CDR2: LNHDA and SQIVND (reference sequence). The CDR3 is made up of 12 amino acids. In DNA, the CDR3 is TGTGCCAGTAGTGGGCAGCAGAACATTCAGTACTTC. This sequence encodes CASSGQQNIQYF.

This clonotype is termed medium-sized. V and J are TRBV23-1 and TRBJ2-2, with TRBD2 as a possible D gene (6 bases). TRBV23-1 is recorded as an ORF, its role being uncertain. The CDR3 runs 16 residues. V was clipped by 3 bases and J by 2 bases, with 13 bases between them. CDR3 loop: CASSHPWGVNTGELFF. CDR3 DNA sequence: TGCGCCAGCAGTCATCCGTGGGGGGTAAACACCGGGGAGCTGTTTTTT.

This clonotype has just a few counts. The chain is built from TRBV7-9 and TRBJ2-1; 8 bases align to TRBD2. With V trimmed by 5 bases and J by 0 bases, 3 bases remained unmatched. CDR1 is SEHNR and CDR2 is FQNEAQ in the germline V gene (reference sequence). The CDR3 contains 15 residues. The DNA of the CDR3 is TGTGCCAGCAGCGTTAGCGGGACCTCCTACAATGAGCAGTTCTTC. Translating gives CASSVSGTSYNEQFF.